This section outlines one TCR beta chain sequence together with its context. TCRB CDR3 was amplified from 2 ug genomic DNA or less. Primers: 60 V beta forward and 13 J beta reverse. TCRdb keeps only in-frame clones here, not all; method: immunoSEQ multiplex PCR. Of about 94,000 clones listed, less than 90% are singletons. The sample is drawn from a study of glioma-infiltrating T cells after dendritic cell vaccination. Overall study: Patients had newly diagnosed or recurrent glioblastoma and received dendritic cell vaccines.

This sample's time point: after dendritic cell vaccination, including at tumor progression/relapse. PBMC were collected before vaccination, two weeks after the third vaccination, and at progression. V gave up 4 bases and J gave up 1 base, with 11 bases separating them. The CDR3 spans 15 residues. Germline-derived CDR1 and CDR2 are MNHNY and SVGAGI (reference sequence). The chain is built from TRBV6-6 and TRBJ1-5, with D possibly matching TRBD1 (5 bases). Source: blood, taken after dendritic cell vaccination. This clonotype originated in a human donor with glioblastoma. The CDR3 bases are TGTGCCAGCAGTTCACAGGTCGGGAGCAATCAGCCCCAGCATTTT. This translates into CASSSQVGSNQPQHF.